This T cell receptor (beta chain) originates from a study of shared clonotypes between healthy human individuals. Study-level findings and limits: Richness estimates generally favored naive over memory subsets. Non-shared clonotypes showed lower generation probabilities than clonotypes common to all four donors. The study found about 5% of naive CD4 clonotypes shared across four donors.

Healthy HIV-negative adults without recent acute infections or vaccinations served as donors. Remarks on this clone: What it binds is unknown.

Assay used: immunoSEQ multiplex PCR; TCRdb lists only in-frame clones, some missing. The table has a few million clones, roughly 90% seen once. The sequence was collected from a young man in good health. Some clones in this sample may be carry-over from other donors' samples. Sequenced: naive CD4+ T cells from PBMCs. Subset described: CD45RA+ positively selected.

This chain's CDR3 is CASSRQAPSYEQYF. The CDR3 DNA reads TGTGCCAGTAGTAGACAGGCCCCATCCTACGAGCAGTACTTC. V gene TRBV19 combines with J gene TRBJ2-7, with a weak D call TRBD1 (6 bases). The CDR3 has 14 amino acids. Trimming took off 4 bases at V and 1 base at J, with 11 bases between the two ends. Germline-derived CDR1 and CDR2 are LNHDA and SQIVND (reference sequence).